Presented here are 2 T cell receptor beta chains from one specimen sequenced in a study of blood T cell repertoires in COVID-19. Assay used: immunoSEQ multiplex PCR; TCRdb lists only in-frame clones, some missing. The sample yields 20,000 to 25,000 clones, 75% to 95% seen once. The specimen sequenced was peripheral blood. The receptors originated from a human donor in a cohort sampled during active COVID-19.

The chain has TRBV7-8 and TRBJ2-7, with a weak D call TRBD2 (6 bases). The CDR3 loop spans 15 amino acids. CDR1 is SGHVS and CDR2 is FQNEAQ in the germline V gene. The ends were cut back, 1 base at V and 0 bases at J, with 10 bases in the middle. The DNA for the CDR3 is TGTGCCAGCAGCTTAGAATTGGGAGGCTCCTACGAGCAGTACTTC. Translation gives CASSLELGGSYEQYF.

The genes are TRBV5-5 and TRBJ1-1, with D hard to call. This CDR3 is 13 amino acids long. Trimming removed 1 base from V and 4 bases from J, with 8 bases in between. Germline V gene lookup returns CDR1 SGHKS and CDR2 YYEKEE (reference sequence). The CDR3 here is CASSLFGGTEAFF. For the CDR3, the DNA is TGTGCCAGCAGCTTGTTTGGCGGCACTGAAGCTTTCTTT.